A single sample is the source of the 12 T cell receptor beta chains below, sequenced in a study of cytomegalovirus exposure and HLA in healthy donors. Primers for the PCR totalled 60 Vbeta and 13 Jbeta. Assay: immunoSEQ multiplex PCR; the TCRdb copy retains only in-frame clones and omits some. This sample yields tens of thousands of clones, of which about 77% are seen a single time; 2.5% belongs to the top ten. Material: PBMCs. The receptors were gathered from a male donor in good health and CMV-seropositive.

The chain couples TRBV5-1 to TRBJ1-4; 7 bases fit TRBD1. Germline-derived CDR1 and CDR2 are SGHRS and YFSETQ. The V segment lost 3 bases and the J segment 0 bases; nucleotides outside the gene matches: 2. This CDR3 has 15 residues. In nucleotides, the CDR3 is TGCGCCAGCAGCTGGACAGGCGCAACTAATGAAAAACTGTTTTTT. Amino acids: CASSWTGATNEKLFF.

The CDR3 DNA reads TGTGCCAGCAGTGAAATGGTTTTGGCGGTAAGCACAGATACGCAGTATTTT. The encoded protein is CASSEMVLAVSTDTQYF. The chain employs TRBV2 and TRBJ2-3; unclear D gene. Germline V gives CDR1 SNHLY, CDR2 FYNNEI. Between the trimmed V and J ends, which lost 2 bases and 0 bases, there was a span of 15 bases. The CDR3 runs to 17 residues.

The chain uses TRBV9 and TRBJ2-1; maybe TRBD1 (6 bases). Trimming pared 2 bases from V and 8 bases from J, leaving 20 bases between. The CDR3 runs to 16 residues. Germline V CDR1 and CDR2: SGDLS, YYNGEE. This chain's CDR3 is CASSVERYRDRDEQFF. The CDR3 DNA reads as TGTGCCAGCAGCGTGGAACGATACAGGGATAGGGATGAGCAGTTCTTC.

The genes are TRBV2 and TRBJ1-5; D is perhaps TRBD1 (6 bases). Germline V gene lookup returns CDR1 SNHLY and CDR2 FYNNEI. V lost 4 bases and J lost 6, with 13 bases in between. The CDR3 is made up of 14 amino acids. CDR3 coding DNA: TGTGCCAGCAGTGGGGCTGGGGGCAGTCAGCCCCAGCATTTT. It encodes CASSGAGGSQPQHF.

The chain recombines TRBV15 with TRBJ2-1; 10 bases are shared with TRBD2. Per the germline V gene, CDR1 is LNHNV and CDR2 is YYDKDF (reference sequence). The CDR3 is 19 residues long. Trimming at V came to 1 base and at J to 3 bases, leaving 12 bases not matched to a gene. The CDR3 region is CATSRGGEIAGGLYNEQFF. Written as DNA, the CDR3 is TGTGCCACCAGCAGAGGGGGGGAAATAGCGGGAGGACTCTACAATGAGCAGTTCTTC.

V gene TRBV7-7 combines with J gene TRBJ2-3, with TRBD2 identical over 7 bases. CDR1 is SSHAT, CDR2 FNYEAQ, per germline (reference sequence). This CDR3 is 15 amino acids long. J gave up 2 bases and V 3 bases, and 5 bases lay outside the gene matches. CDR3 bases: TGTGCCAGCAGCTTTCGGGCGGGAGCCACAGATACGCAGTATTTT. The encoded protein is CASSFRAGATDTQYF.

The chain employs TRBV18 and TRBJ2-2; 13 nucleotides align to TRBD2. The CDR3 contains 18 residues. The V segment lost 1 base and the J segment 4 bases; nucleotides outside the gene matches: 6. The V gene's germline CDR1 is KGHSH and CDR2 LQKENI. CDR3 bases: TGTGCCAGCTCACCACGTCCCGGGACTAGCGGGACCACCGGGGAGCTGTTTTTT. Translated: CASSPRPGTSGTTGELFF.

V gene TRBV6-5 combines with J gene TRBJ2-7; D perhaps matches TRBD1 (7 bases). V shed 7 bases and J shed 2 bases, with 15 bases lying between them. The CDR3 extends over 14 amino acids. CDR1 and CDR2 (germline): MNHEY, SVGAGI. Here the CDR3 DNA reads TGTGCCAGCACCCACCCAGGGGGGCCCTACGAGCAGTACTTC. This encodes CASTHPGGPYEQYF.

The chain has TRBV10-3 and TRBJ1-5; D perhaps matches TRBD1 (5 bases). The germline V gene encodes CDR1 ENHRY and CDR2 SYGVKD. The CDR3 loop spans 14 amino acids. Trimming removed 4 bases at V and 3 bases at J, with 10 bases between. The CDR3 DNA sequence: TGTGCCATCAGTGTTGATGGGGCCAATCAGCCCCAGCATTTT. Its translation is CAISVDGANQPQHF.

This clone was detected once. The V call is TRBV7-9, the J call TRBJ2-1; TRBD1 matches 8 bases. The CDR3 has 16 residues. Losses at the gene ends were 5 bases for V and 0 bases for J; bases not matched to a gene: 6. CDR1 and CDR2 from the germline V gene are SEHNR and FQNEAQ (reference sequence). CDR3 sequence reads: CASSGRQGSSYNEQFF. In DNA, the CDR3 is TGTGCCAGCAGCGGAAGACAGGGGAGCTCCTACAATGAGCAGTTCTTC.

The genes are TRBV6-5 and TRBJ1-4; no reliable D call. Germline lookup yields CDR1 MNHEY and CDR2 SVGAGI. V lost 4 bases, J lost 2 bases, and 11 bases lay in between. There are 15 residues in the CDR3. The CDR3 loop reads CASSSTGGTNEKLFF. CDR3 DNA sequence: TGTGCCAGCAGTTCTACGGGCGGGACTAATGAAAAACTGTTTTTT.

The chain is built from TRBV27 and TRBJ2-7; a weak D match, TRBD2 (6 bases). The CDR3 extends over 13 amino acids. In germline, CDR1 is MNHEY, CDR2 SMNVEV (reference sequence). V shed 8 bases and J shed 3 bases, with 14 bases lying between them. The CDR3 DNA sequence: TGTGCCAGCGGTCGTAGCGGCCTCTACGAGCAGTACTTC. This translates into CASGRSGLYEQYF.